These T cell receptor beta chains were read from a single sample in a study of vaccination and CD4 T cells after COVID-19. One entry per CDR3 protein results from TCRdb running MiXCR on the PCR reads. The data hold about 15,000 distinct CDR3 sequences, with around 50% observed a single time. Their antigen targets remain unknown. Sequenced input: CD4+ T cells from blood, cultured in vitro. Receptors originate from a human donor who had recovered from COVID-19. CDR3s include the opening cysteine and the closing phenylalanine or tryptophan. D genes are given only for firm matches. Clone size is given for some rows only: seen once, a few or many times, or a class if the clone is expanded.

v_gene	abundance	j_gene	d_gene	CDR3aa	CDR3nt
TRBV5-1	NA	TRBJ2-1	NA	CASSRAGLNEQFF	TGCGCCAGCAGCCGCGCGGGGCTCAATGAGCAGTTCTTC
TRBV27	NA	TRBJ2-7	TRBD2	CASKGLAGPYEQYF	TGTGCCAGCAAAGGACTAGCGGGCCCCTACGAGCAGTACTTC
TRBV20-1	NA	TRBJ2-5	NA	CSARGRGVQETQYF	TGCAGTGCTAGAGGTAGAGGGGTCCAAGAGACCCAGTACTTC
TRBV7-9	NA	TRBJ1-2	NA	CASSSTGFYGYTF	TGTGCCAGCAGCTCGACAGGCTTCTATGGCTACACCTTC
TRBV12-3/TRBV12-4	few	TRBJ1-2	NA	CASSPREGIYGYTF	TGTGCCAGCAGCCCCCGGGAGGGGATTTATGGCTACACCTTC
TRBV10-3	once	TRBJ2-1	NA	CAPNSTLGGSYNEQFF	TGTGCCCCAAACTCTACACTGGGGGGCTCCTACAATGAGCAGTTCTTC
TRBV10-3	NA	TRBJ1-1	NA	CAISGGETEAFF	TGTGCCATCAGCGGCGGAGAAACTGAAGCTTTCTTT
TRBV7-9	NA	TRBJ2-7	TRBD1	CASSSTSTGTGEF	TGTGCCAGCAGCTCGACATCAACCGGGACAGGGGAATTC
TRBV5-1	NA	TRBJ2-7	NA	CASSWGTPPYEQYF	TGCGCCAGCAGCTGGGGGACACCACCCTACGAGCAGTACTTC
TRBV28	NA	TRBJ2-3	NA	CASSWLRDTQYF	TGTGCCAGCAGTTGGCTCCGGGATACGCAGTATTTT
TRBV4-1	once	TRBJ2-2	NA	CASSQAPRTVNTGELFF	TGCGCCAGCAGCCAAGCCCCCCGGACAGTGAACACCGGGGAGCTGTTTTTT
TRBV5-4	NA	TRBJ2-7	NA	CASSLPGLGEQYF	TGTGCCAGCAGCTTGCCAGGGCTCGGGGAGCAGTACTTC
TRBV6-5	NA	TRBJ1-5	TRBD1	CASSWDRGNQPQHF	TGTGCCAGCAGTTGGGACAGGGGCAATCAGCCCCAGCATTTT
TRBV6-5	NA	TRBJ2-1	NA	CASSLIRYNEQFF	TGTGCCAGCAGTTTGATTCGGTACAATGAGCAGTTCTTC
TRBV7-9	NA	TRBJ2-5	TRBD2	CASSGPQPGGAKETQYF	TGTGCCAGCAGCGGCCCTCAACCGGGAGGCGCAAAAGAGACCCAGTACTTC
TRBV20-1	NA	TRBJ1-4	NA	CSAPWGGAEKLFF	TGCAGTGCTCCATGGGGCGGAGCTGAAAAACTGTTTTTT
TRBV10-3	NA	TRBJ2-3	NA	CAISDRDWYTDTQYF	TGTGCCATCAGTGACCGGGACTGGTACACAGATACGCAGTATTTT
TRBV7-9	few	TRBJ2-1	NA	CASSFPRNEQFF	TGTGCCAGCAGCTTCCCGAGAAATGAGCAGTTCTTC
TRBV15	NA	TRBJ2-1	TRBD2	CATSRAASGSNEQFF	TGTGCCACCAGCAGAGCGGCTAGCGGGAGTAATGAGCAGTTCTTC
TRBV10-3	NA	TRBJ2-2	NA	CAISERLARNTGELFF	TGTGCCATCAGTGAGCGTCTAGCGAGAAACACCGGGGAGCTGTTTTTT
TRBV27	NA	TRBJ1-6	NA	CASSPRTGPSPLHF	TGTGCCAGCAGTCCAAGAACAGGTCCCTCACCCCTCCACTTT
TRBV3-1	once	TRBJ2-3	TRBD2	CASSQGTSFRRGTDTQYF	TGTGCCAGCAGCCAAGGGACTAGCTTCAGAAGGGGCACAGATACGCAGTATTTT
TRBV6-5	NA	TRBJ1-6	NA	CASSYRGDNSPLHF	TGTGCCAGCAGTTACCGGGGGGATAATTCACCCCTCCACTTT
TRBV6-1	NA	TRBJ2-6	NA	CASGRIPSGANVLTF	TGTGCCAGCGGGCGGATCCCCTCTGGGGCCAACGTCCTGACTTTC
TRBV29-1	NA	TRBJ1-1	NA	CSARTDMNTEAFF	TGCAGCGCCCGGACAGACATGAACACTGAAGCTTTCTTT
TRBV5-4	few	TRBJ1-2	TRBD1	CASSKGQVIDYGYTF	TGTGCCAGCAGCAAAGGACAGGTGATCGACTATGGCTACACCTTC
TRBV4-2	NA	TRBJ2-7	NA	CASSQEGPGSPSYEQYF	TGTGCCAGCAGCCAAGAAGGACCCGGGAGCCCCTCCTACGAGCAGTACTTC
TRBV5-1	NA	TRBJ1-2	NA	CASSLVVTDYGYTF	TGCGCCAGCAGCTTGGTTGTAACAGACTATGGCTACACCTTC
TRBV28	NA	TRBJ2-2	NA	CASSWGTGELFF	TGTGCCAGCAGTTGGGGGACCGGGGAGCTGTTTTTT
TRBV11-2	NA	TRBJ2-5	NA	CASSPGVQETQYF	TGTGCCAGCAGCCCAGGGGTTCAAGAGACCCAGTACTTC
TRBV20-1	NA	TRBJ1-1	NA	CSIRRSTEAFF	TGCAGTATACGGAGGAGCACTGAAGCTTTCTTT
TRBV19	few	TRBJ2-2	NA	CASRVMVATYTGELFF	TGTGCCAGTAGGGTCATGGTAGCGACATACACCGGGGAGCTGTTTTTT
TRBV28	few	TRBJ2-1	TRBD2	CASTWTSGSVEQFF	TGTGCCAGCACATGGACTAGCGGGAGCGTTGAGCAGTTCTTC
TRBV11-1	NA	TRBJ1-1	NA	CASSSGTGVDTEAFF	TGTGCCAGCAGCTCTGGGACGGGTGTGGACACTGAAGCTTTCTTT
TRBV4-1	NA	TRBJ1-2	NA	CASSPGPARSVNGYTF	TGCGCCAGCAGCCCTGGCCCCGCCAGGAGTGTTAATGGCTACACCTTC
TRBV2	NA	TRBJ1-5	NA	CASSEGGYDNQPQHF	TGTGCCAGCAGTGAAGGGGGATATGACAATCAGCCCCAGCATTTT
TRBV20-1	NA	TRBJ1-1	NA	CSASGGINTEAFF	TGCAGTGCTAGTGGGGGGATTAACACTGAAGCTTTCTTT
TRBV30	once	TRBJ2-7	NA	CAWGLSTYEQYF	TGTGCCTGGGGACTCTCAACCTACGAGCAGTACTTC
TRBV25-1	once	TRBJ1-1	TRBD1	CASSDFAGTGGTEAFF	TGTGCCAGCAGTGATTTCGCCGGGACAGGGGGCACTGAAGCTTTCTTT